What follows is one TCR beta chain and its context. Its target antigen remains unknown. Base qualities are not provided; no much larger clone lies one nucleotide away. Libraries were built with the immunoSEQ multiplex PCR assay. The original methods were these. A statistical classification framework was built for diagnosing cytomegalovirus status from the catalog of TCR beta chain sequences. The immuneACCESS repertoire file appears here via TCRdb, limited to in-frame rearrangements. These files lack a portion of the clones; in checked studies, under half of the deficit traces to unresolved V genes, and the cause of the others is not known. V, J and clone size are those of that table, while D and trimming were read from the DNA. In this sample the table shows 140,000 or so clones, approximately 93% of which occur a single time. The biggest ten clones account for 0.6% to 0.8% of the sample. The donors were included in the validation cohort of over a hundred subjects, a group kept apart from the roughly 610-subject first cohort.

Spanning cysteine to phenylalanine, the CDR3 consists of 14 amino acids. Left in the record is the CDR3 DNA by itself, 42 bases read in frame from the first base. CDR1 SGHVS and CDR2 FNYEAQ were looked up in the germline V gene. The junction carries 16 bases between V and J, which are trimmed by 8 bases and 3 bases respectively. The data were taken from a study of cytomegalovirus exposure and HLA in healthy donors (dated 2017 in TCRdb). With respect to the entire study: A later analysis indicated that the roughly 130 validation repertoires were generated on the platform also employed for the approximately 700 repertoires of the first cohort. The study combined high-throughput TCR immunosequencing, statistical association of individual TCRs with disease status, and machine learning to predict cytomegalovirus infection status. In addition to the first cohort of 666 subjects, a separate validation cohort of around 110 different subjects was used. The aim of the study was to test whether cataloging public T cell receptors could identify signatures of past pathogen exposure. Overall results and qualifications from the work: The authors suggested that the approach could potentially be generalized to other disease states and immunological phenotypes. In vitro tests confirmed that a few of the cytomegalovirus-associated TCR beta chains recognize cytomegalovirus antigens. Subsequent analysis determined that TCRs grouped into clusters in the first cohort also showed a tendency toward co-occurrence across the roughly 130 validation repertoires, and 85% to 95% of cluster scores exceeded 0. The classifier was reported to diagnose cytomegalovirus status with high specificity and sensitivity in both the original cohort and the validation cohort. All 120 or so repertoires were used to score co-occurrence in the validation cohort in a later analysis, because that analysis had no HLA typing for the cohort. Across donors, most TCR sequences were observed very rarely, whereas some public TCRs were present in many individuals. The study listed approximately 150 TCR beta chains as associated with cytomegalovirus.

The sequenced sample was PBMCs. Rearrangement joined TRBV7-6 to TRBJ1-1; the D gene is possibly TRBD1, with 6 bases matching. The origin of this receptor is a man between 18 and 35 years old in good health and CMV-seronegative. DNA sequence: TGTGCCAGCGGCAGCGGGGGCTGGGACACTGAAGCTTTCTTT. Its translation is CASGSGGWDTEAFF. Full variable domain (CDR3 extended with the reference TRBV7-6 and TRBJ1-1 proteins): GAGVSQSPRYKVTKRGQDVALRCDPISGHVSLYWYRQALGQGPEFLTYFNYEAQQDKSGLPNDRFSAERPEGSISTLTIQRTEQRDSAMYRCASGSGGWDTEAFFGQGTRLTVV.